The 13 T cell receptor beta chains presented below share a single source sample, sequenced in a study of T cell responses to AZD1222 COVID-19 vaccine (dated by TCRdb to the early 2020s). Receptor libraries were prepared by the immunoSEQ multiplex PCR assay. TCRdb holds this immuneACCESS table with in-frame rearrangements only. Some clones are missing; in checked studies, unresolved V genes explain under half, and the rest has no known cause. In this sample the table shows more than 95,000 clones, around nine tenths of which occur a single time. Roughly 2.6% of the sample is in the top ten clones. The label giving this sample's time point can be read as: baseline before first vaccination. Sequenced here: peripheral blood, sampled on day 0 of AZD1222 vaccination. The receptors shown here come from an adult in good health.

The chain carries TRBV3-1 (or the pseudogene TRBV3-2) and TRBJ1-2, with D possibly being TRBD1 (6 bases). Trimming removed 4 bases at V and 8 bases at J, with 14 bases between. The CDR3 contains 13 residues. The germline V gene encodes CDR1 LGHDT and CDR2 YNNKEL (reference sequence). This CDR3 is CASSPGGQFGYTF. Written as DNA, the CDR3 is TGTGCCAGCAGCCCTGGGGGCCAGTTCGGCTACACCTTC.

J is TRBJ2-5 and V is TRBV6-4; D is perhaps TRBD2 (6 bases). Between the trimmed V and J ends, which lost 3 bases and 6 bases, there was a span of 11 bases. The germline V gene has CDR1 MRHNA and CDR2 SNTAGT. CDR3 length: 13 amino acids. CDR3 DNA sequence: TGTGCCAGCAGTGAGGGAGGCGGACAGACCCAGTACTTC. Its protein is CASSEGGGQTQYF.

The CDR3 reads CASRTGQENTEAFF. In nucleotides, the CDR3 is TGTGCCAGCAGGACGGGGCAGGAGAACACTGAAGCTTTCTTT. V gene TRBV6-4 combines with J gene TRBJ1-1; perhaps TRBD1 as D (5 bases). V was clipped by 6 bases and J by 1 base, with 12 bases between them. This CDR3 comprises 14 residues. The V gene's germline CDR1 is MRHNA and CDR2 SNTAGT.

The gene calls are TRBV18 and TRBJ2-5; 8 bases fit TRBD1. Germline loops: CDR1 KGHSH, CDR2 LQKENI. J was trimmed by 1 base and V by 6 bases; bases with no gene match: 4. The CDR3 has 14 residues. CDR3 DNA: TGTGCCAGCTCTAAGGGACAGGTCCAAGAGACCCAGTACTTC. It encodes CASSKGQVQETQYF.

This clone was counted a few times. This chain uses TRBV13 with TRBJ1-4; D call uncertain. The ends were cut back, 5 bases at V and 10 bases at J, with 20 bases in the middle. The CDR3 contains 15 residues. Germline CDR1 is PRHDT and CDR2 is FYEKMQ (reference sequence). CDR3 in amino acids: CASSLQKNPGGKLFF. CDR3 DNA: TGTGCCAGCAGCCTCCAGAAGAACCCCGGTGGAAAACTGTTTTTT. Based on the CDR3 plus reference TRBV13 and TRBJ1-4, the full variable domain is AAGVIQSPRHLIKEKRETATLKCYPIPRHDTVYWYQQGPGQDPQFLISFYEKMQSDKGSIPDRFSAQQFSDYHSELNMSSLELGDSALYFCASSLQKNPGGKLFFGSGTQLSVL.

The chain joins TRBV2 to TRBJ1-5; 8 bases line up with TRBD1. The V gene's germline CDR1 is SNHLY and CDR2 FYNNEI. J was trimmed by 5 bases and V by 5 bases; bases with no gene match: 5. The CDR3 totals 14 residues. The CDR3 region has the DNA TGTGCCAGCAGTCAGGGGGCCTTATATCAGCCCCAGCATTTT. The encoded protein is CASSQGALYQPQHF.

V and J are TRBV3-1 (or the pseudogene TRBV3-2) and TRBJ1-1; the D is unclear. The CDR3 consists of 14 residues. V shed 5 bases and J shed 1 base, with 11 bases lying between them. Germline V lookup: CDR1 LGHDT, CDR2 YNNKEL (reference sequence). The DNA of the CDR3 is TGTGCCAGCAGCACCCGGGCTGCGAACACTGAAGCTTTCTTT. Residues: CASSTRAANTEAFF.

The gene calls are TRBV13 and TRBJ2-3; D call uncertain. The V and J ends lost 0 bases and 6 bases respectively, with 4 bases between them. The CDR3 is 12 amino acids. The germline V gene encodes CDR1 PRHDT and CDR2 FYEKMQ (reference sequence). The DNA of the CDR3 is TGTGCCAGCAGCTTAGGCGGGGATACGCAGTATTTT. This encodes CASSLGGDTQYF.

This sequence joins TRBV5-1 and TRBJ2-7; 7 nucleotides agree with TRBD1. The CDR3 is made up of 13 amino acids. Germline values: CDR1 SGHRS, CDR2 YFSETQ. After removal of 3 bases from V and 2 bases from J, the junction contained 2 bases not matched to a gene. The CDR3 is CASSSGQPYEQYF. In nucleotides, the CDR3 is TGCGCCAGCAGCTCGGGACAGCCCTACGAGCAGTACTTC.

V usage is TRBV2 and J usage is TRBJ2-6, with a weak D call TRBD2 (6 bases). The V end lost 6 bases, the J end lost 0 bases, and 21 bases lay between the germline ends. The CDR3 has 19 residues. Germline-derived CDR1 and CDR2 are SNHLY and FYNNEI. CDR3 loop: CASRRGGFPAISGANVLTF. CDR3 in DNA: TGTGCCAGCAGGAGGGGAGGTTTCCCTGCAATCTCTGGGGCCAACGTCCTGACTTTC.

The chain couples TRBV12-3 or TRBV12-4 to TRBJ1-1; no definite D call. Between the trimmed V and J ends, which lost 8 bases and 3 bases, there was a span of 10 bases. The CDR3 runs to 12 residues. Here the CDR3 DNA reads TGTGCCAGCCGGAGGGCGGACACTGAAGCTTTCTTT. Translating gives CASRRADTEAFF.

The V gene is TRBV11-3, the J gene TRBJ2-5; 10 nucleotides align to TRBD2. CDR1 is SGHNT, CDR2 YENEEA, per germline. The CDR3 length is 16 residues. Trimming cost V 5 bases and J 0 bases; bases outside gene matches: 6. For the CDR3, the DNA is TGTGCCAGCAGCCTACGACTAGCGGGCAACCAAGAGACCCAGTACTTC. The encoded protein is CASSLRLAGNQETQYF.

The chain couples TRBV29-1 to TRBJ2-3; 14 bases map to TRBD2. Germline V gene lookup returns CDR1 SQVTM and CDR2 ANQGSEA. The CDR3 length is 17 residues. Trimming at V came to 6 bases and at J to 8 bases, leaving 16 bases not matched to a gene. The CDR3 reads CSVWGGTSGSRDATQYF. The CDR3 region has the DNA TGCAGCGTCTGGGGTGGGACTAGCGGGAGTCGGGACGCTACGCAGTATTTT.